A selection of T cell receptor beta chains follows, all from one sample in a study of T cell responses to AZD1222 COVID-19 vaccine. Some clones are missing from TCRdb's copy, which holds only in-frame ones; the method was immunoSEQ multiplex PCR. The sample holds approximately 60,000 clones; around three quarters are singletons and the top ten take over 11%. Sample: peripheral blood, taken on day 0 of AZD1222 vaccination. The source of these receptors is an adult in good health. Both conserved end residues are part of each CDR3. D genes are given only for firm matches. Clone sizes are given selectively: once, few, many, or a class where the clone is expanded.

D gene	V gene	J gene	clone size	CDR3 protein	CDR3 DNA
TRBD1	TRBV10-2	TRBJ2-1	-	CASSTGQGISEQFF	TGCGCCAGCAGCACGGGACAGGGCATAAGTGAGCAGTTCTTC
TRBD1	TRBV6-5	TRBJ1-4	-	CASRQGIQKLFF	TGTGCCAGCAGACAGGGGATTCAAAAACTGTTTTTT
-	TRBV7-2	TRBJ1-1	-	CASSPGSGYTEAFF	TGTGCCAGCAGCCCAGGTTCGGGGTACACTGAAGCTTTCTTT
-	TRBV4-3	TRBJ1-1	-	CASSQLGVGATEAFF	TGCGCCAGCAGCCAGCTGGGGGTGGGGGCCACTGAAGCTTTCTTT
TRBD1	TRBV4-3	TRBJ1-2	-	CASSHRGDRLGYTF	TGCGCCAGCAGCCATAGGGGGGACAGACTTGGCTACACCTTC
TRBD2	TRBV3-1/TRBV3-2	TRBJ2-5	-	CASSQGIASGALGETQYF	TGTGCCAGCAGCCAAGGCATCGCTAGCGGGGCCCTAGGGGAGACCCAGTACTTC
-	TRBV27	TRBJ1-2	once	CASSLAGSYGYTF	TGTGCCAGCAGTTTGGCTGGTAGCTATGGCTACACCTTC
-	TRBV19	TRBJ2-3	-	CASSIGAGGDADTQYF	TGTGCCAGTAGTATTGGCGCCGGCGGGGACGCAGATACGCAGTATTTT
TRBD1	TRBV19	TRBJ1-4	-	CATNRGRGEKLFF	TGTGCCACCAACAGGGGGCGAGGTGAAAAACTGTTTTTT
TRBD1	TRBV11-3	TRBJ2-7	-	CASSHGTGVDEQYF	TGTGCCAGCAGCCACGGGACAGGGGTCGACGAGCAGTACTTC
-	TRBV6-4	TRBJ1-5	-	CASSDRRPPSHQPQHF	TGTGCCAGCAGTGACCGCAGGCCACCCTCCCATCAGCCCCAGCATTTT
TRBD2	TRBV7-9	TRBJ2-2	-	CASSSSGRINTGELFF	TGTGCCAGCAGCTCCTCCGGGAGGATTAACACCGGGGAGCTGTTTTTT
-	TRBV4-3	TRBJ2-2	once	CASSQTPFSGTGELFF	TGCGCCAGCAGCCAGACCCCATTTAGTGGAACCGGGGAGCTGTTTTTT
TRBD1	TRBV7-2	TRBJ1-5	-	CASSLWTGDQPQHF	TGTGCCAGCAGCTTATGGACAGGGGATCAGCCCCAGCATTTT
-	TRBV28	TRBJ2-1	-	CASSLKGFYNEQFF	TGTGCCAGCAGTTTAAAGGGGTTCTACAATGAGCAGTTCTTC
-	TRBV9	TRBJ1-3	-	CASSVSSGNTIYF	TGTGCCAGCAGCGTATCGTCCGGAAACACCATATATTTT
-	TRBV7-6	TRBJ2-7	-	CASSLGHLYEQYF	TGTGCCAGCAGCCTCGGACACCTTTACGAGCAGTACTTC
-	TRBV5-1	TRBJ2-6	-	CASSFSGANVLTF	TGCGCCAGCAGCTTCTCTGGGGCCAACGTCCTGACTTTC
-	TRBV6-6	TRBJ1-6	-	CASSYTGTDYNSPLHF	TGTGCCAGCAGTTATACCGGGACGGATTATAATTCACCCCTCCACTTT
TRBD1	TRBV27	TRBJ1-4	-	CASSPVQGAPANEKLFF	TGTGCCAGCAGCCCGGTTCAGGGGGCGCCGGCTAATGAAAAACTGTTTTTT
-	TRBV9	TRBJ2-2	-	CASSPRGDSAGELFF	TGTGCCAGCAGCCCCAGGGGGGACAGCGCCGGGGAGCTGTTTTTT
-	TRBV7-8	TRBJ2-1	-	CASRSREGEQFF	TGTGCCTCCCGGTCCCGCGAGGGTGAGCAGTTCTTC
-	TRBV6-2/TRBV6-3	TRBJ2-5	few	CASSYKGVQETQYF	TGTGCCAGCAGTTACAAGGGGGTTCAAGAGACCCAGTACTTC
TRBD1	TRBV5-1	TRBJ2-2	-	CASSLQGESTGELFF	TGCGCCAGCAGCCTCCAGGGGGAGAGCACCGGGGAGCTGTTTTTT
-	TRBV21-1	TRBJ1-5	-	CASSQNCGGFDNQPQHF	TGTGCCAGCAGCCAAAATTGTGGAGGATTCGACAATCAGCCCCAGCATTTT
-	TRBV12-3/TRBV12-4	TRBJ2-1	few	CASSFAQTEQFF	TGTGCCAGCAGTTTTGCCCAGACAGAGCAGTTCTTC
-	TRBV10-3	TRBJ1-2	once	CATADNYYGYTF	TGTGCCACGGCCGACAACTACTATGGCTACACCTTC
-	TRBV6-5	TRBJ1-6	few	CASYKGSYNSPLHF	TGTGCCAGCTATAAAGGTTCCTATAATTCACCCCTCCACTTT
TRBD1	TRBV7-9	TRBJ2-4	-	CASSFGTGSKNIQYF	TGTGCCAGCAGCTTTGGGACAGGGTCCAAAAACATTCAGTACTTC
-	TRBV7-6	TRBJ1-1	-	CASSLALDTEAFF	TGTGCCAGCAGCTTAGCGCTAGACACTGAAGCTTTCTTT
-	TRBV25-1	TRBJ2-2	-	CASSEDWDNTGELFF	TGTGCCAGCAGTGAGGATTGGGACAACACCGGGGAGCTGTTTTTT
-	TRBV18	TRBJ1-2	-	CASSPGVPKNYGYTF	TGTGCCAGCTCACCCGGCGTTCCAAAAAACTATGGCTACACCTTC
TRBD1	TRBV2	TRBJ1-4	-	CASSRDSNNEKLFF	TGTGCCAGCAGCCGGGACAGCAATAATGAAAAACTGTTTTTT
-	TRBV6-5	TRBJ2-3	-	CASSYSNGAITDTQYF	TGTGCCAGCAGTTACTCGAACGGGGCGATCACAGATACGCAGTATTTT
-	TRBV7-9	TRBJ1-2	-	CASSLELTGGRGYTF	TGTGCCAGCAGCCTGGAACTGACAGGCGGGCGTGGCTACACCTTC
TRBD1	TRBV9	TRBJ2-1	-	CASSVGQGANEQFF	TGTGCCAGCAGCGTAGGACAGGGGGCCAATGAGCAGTTCTTC
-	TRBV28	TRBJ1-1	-	CASSSSGYLNTEAFF	TGTGCCAGCAGTTCATCAGGGTATTTGAACACTGAAGCTTTCTTT
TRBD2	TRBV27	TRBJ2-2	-	CASGLAGGSGELFF	TGTGCCAGCGGGCTAGCGGGGGGTTCCGGGGAGCTGTTTTTT
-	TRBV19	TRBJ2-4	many	CASSLQGSNIQYF	TGTGCCAGTAGTTTACAGGGTAGTAACATTCAGTACTTC
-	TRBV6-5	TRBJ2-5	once	CASTHRDQETQYF	TGTGCCAGCACCCACAGGGACCAAGAGACCCAGTACTTC
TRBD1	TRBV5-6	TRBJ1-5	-	CASSSSPGTGLGQPQHF	TGTGCCAGCAGCTCCTCCCCCGGGACAGGGTTGGGACAGCCCCAGCATTTT
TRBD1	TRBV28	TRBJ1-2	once	CASSTPRDRFSYGYTF	TGTGCCAGCAGTACACCCCGGGACAGGTTTAGTTATGGCTACACCTTC